This TCR beta chain is drawn from a study of cytomegalovirus exposure and HLA in healthy donors. For the study at large: Unique TCRs from HLA-typed donors, roughly 89 million of them, were held in an early data release. General observations from the study: Per a prior analysis, the majority of TCR beta V segments were productive roughly 87% or roughly 30% of the time. Within the data, a cluster of highly shared sequence variants was likely a sequencing artifact.

The PCR was carried out with 60 Vbeta primers and 13 Jbeta primers. TCRdb's table, derived via immunoSEQ multiplex PCR, lists solely in-frame clones and lacks some. The table records 50,000 to 75,000 clones, 65% to 90% of them present only once. V dropped 4 bases and J dropped 3; count of bases not matched to a gene: 9. Germline loops: CDR1 SQVTM, CDR2 ANQGSEA. CDR3 length: 16 amino acids. Worth noting for this clone: Its target is unknown.

The TCR sequence derives from a human donor in good health. Sequencing was done on a sample of PBMCs. The chain is built from TRBV29-1 and TRBJ2-3; 11 bases are shared with TRBD2. The CDR3 DNA sequence: TGCAGCGTTGCTAGCGGGAGGTTGTTAGGTACAGATACGCAGTATTTT. Protein product: CSVASGRLLGTDTQYF.